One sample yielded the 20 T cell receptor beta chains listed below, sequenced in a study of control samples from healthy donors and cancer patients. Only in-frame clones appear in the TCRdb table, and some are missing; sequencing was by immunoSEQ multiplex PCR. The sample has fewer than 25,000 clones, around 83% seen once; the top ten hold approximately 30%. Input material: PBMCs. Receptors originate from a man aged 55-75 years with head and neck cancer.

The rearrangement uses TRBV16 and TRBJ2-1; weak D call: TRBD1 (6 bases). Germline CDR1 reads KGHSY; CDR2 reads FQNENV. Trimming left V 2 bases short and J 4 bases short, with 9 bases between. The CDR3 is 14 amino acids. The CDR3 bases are TGTGCCAGCAGCCAACTACAGGGTTACAATGAGCAGTTCTTC. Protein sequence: CASSQLQGYNEQFF.

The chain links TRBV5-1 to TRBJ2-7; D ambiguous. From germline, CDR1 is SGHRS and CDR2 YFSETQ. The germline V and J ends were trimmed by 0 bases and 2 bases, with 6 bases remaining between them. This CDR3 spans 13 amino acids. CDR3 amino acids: CASSLDGTYEQYF. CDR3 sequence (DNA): TGCGCCAGCAGCTTGGACGGCACCTACGAGCAGTACTTC. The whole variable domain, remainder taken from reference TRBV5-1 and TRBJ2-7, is KAGVTQTPRYLIKTRGQQVTLSCSPISGHRSVSWYQQTPGQGLQFLFEYFSETQRNKGNFPGRFSGRQFSNSRSEMNVSTLELGDSALYLCASSLDGTYEQYFGPGTRLTVT.

CDR3 loop: CASSSLNTGGAGELFF. For the CDR3, the DNA is TGTGCCAGCAGCTCCTTAAATACAGGGGGCGCCGGGGAGCTGTTTTTT. The chain couples TRBV7-2 to TRBJ2-2; TRBD1 aligns across 9 bases. The V and J ends lost 4 bases and 6 bases, in that order; junction bases with no gene match: 9. Germline lookup yields CDR1 SGHTA and CDR2 FQGNSA. The CDR3 covers 16 residues.

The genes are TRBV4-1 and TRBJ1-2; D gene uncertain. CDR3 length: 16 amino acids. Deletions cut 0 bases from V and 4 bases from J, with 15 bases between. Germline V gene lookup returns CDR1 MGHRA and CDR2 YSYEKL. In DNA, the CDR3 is TGCGCCAGCAGCCAAGATAGGCGGTTTTGGGGCTATGGCTACACCTTC. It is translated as CASSQDRRFWGYGYTF.

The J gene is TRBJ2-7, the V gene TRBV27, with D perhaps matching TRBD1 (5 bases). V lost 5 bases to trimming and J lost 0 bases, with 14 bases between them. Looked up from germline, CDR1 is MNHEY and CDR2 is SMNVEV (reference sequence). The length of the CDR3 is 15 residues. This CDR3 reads CASSQGSPLSYEQYF. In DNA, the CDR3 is TGTGCCAGCAGTCAGGGTTCCCCGCTCTCCTACGAGCAGTACTTC.

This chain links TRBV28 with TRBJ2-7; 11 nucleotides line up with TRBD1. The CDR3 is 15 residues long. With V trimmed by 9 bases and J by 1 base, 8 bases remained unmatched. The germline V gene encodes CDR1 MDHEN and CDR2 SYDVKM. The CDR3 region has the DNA TGTGCCAGTTATCCGGACAGGGGGCCGTCCTACGAGCAGTACTTC. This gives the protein CASYPDRGPSYEQYF.

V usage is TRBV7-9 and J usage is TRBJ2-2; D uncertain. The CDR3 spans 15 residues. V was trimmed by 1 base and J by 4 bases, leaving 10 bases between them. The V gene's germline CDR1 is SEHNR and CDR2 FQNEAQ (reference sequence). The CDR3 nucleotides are TGTGCCAGCAGCTTAGGCAGCGCCTCCACCGGGGAGCTGTTTTTT. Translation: CASSLGSASTGELFF.

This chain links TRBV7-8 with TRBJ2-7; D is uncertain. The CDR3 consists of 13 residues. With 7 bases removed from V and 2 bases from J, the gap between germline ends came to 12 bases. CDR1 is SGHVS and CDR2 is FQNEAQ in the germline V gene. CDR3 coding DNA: TGTGCCAGCACCCCCAGTAAAGCCTACGAGCAGTACTTC. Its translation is CASTPSKAYEQYF.

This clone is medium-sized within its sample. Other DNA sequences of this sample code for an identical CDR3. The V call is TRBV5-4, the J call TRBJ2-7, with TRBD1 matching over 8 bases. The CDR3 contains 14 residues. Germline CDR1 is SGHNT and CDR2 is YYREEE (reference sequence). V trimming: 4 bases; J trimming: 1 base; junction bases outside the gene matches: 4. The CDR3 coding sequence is TGTGCCAGCAGCCGCGGGACAGGTTCCTACGAGCAGTACTTC. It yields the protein CASSRGTGSYEQYF.

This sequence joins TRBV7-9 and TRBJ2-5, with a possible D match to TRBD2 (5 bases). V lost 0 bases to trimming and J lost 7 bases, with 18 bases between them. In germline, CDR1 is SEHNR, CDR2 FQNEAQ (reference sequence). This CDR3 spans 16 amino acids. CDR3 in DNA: TGTGCCAGCAGCTTAGCGTCGGGGTCCCCTCTGCGGACCCAGTACTTC. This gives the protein CASSLASGSPLRTQYF.

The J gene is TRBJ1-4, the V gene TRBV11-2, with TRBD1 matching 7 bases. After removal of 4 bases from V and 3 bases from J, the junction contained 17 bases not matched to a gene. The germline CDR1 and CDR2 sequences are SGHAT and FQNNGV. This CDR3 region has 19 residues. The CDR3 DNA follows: TGTGCCAGCAGCTCCCTACTTGGGGAACAGGGGAGGGCTAATGAAAAACTGTTTTTT. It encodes CASSSLLGEQGRANEKLFF.

CDR3 loop: CASSTPGTGSYEQYF. The CDR3 DNA is TGTGCCAGCAGCACCCCCGGGACAGGCTCCTACGAGCAGTACTTC. The chain has TRBV7-2 and TRBJ2-7; 8 bases are a match to TRBD1. The CDR3 runs to 15 residues. Germline loops: CDR1 SGHTA, CDR2 FQGNSA. With 5 bases clipped from V and 0 bases from J, the junction kept 6 bases outside the gene matches.

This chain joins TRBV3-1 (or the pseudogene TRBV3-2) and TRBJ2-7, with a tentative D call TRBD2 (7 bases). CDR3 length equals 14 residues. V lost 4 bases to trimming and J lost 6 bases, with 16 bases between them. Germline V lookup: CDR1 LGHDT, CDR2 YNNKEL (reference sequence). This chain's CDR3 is CASSPLGGAGEQYF. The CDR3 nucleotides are TGTGCCAGCAGCCCTTTAGGGGGGGCGGGCGAGCAGTACTTC.

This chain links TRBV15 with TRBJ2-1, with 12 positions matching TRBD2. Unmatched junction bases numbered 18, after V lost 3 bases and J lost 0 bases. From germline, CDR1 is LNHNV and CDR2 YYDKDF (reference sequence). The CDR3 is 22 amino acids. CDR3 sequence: CATSRGGLLVTSGRVSYNEQFF. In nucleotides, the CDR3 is TGTGCCACCAGCAGGGGGGGACTTCTAGTGACTAGCGGGAGAGTCTCCTACAATGAGCAGTTCTTC.

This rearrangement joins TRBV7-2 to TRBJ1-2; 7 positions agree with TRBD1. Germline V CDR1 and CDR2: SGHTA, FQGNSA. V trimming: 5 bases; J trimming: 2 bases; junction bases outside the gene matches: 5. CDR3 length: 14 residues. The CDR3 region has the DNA TGTGCCAGCAGCGGTCGACAGGGAAACTATGGCTACACCTTC. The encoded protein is CASSGRQGNYGYTF.

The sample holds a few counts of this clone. CDR3 nucleotide sequence: TGTGCCAGCAGCTTGGGCCAAATCACAGGGCGGCATGAAAAACTGTTTTTT. Amino acid sequence: CASSLGQITGRHEKLFF. This sequence joins TRBV5-6 and TRBJ1-4, with a possible D match to TRBD1 (6 bases). V was clipped by 0 bases and J by 6 bases, with 18 bases between them. The germline gives CDR1 SGHDT, CDR2 YYEEEE. The CDR3 is 17 residues long.

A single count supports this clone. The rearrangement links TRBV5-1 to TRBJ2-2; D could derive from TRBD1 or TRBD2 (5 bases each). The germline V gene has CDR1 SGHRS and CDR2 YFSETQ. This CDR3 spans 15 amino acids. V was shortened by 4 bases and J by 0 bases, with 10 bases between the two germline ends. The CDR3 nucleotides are TGCGCCAGCAGCCAGGGACCCCCGAACACCGGGGAGCTGTTTTTT. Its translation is CASSQGPPNTGELFF.

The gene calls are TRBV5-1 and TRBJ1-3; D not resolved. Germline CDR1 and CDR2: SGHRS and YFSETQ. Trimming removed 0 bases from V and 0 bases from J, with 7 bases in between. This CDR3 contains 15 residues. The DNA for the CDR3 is TGCGCCAGCAGCTTGGCGGGGAGCTCTGGAAACACCATATATTTT. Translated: CASSLAGSSGNTIYF.

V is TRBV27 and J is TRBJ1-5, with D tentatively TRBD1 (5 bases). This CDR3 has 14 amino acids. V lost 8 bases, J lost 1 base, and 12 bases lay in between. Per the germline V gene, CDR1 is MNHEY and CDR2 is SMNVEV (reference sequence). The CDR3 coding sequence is TGTGCCAGCTGGGGCAGGGAAAGCAATCAGCCCCAGCATTTT. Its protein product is CASWGRESNQPQHF.

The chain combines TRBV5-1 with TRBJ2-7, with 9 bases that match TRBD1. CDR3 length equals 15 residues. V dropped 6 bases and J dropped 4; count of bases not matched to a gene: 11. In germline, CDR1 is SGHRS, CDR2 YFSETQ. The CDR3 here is CASTDPDRGLYEQYF. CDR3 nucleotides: TGCGCCAGCACCGACCCTGACAGGGGGTTATACGAGCAGTACTTC.